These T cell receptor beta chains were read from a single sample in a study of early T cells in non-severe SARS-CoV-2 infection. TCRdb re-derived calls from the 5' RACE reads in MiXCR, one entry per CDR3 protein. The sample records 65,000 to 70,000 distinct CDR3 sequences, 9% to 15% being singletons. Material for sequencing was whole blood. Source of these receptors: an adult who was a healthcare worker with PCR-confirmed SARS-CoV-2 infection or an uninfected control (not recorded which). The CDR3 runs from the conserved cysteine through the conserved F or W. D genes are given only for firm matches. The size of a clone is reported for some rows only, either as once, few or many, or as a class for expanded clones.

TGTGCCAGCAGCCGACAGGGGGCCGGCGGGGAGCTGTTTTTT CASSRQGAGGELFF . TRBJ2-2 14 TRBD1 TRBV7-3
TGTGCCAGCATGGAAAACAGGGGGCGATCCTACGAGCAGTACTTC CASMENRGRSYEQYF few TRBJ2-7 15 TRBD1 TRBV6-1
TGTGCCAGCAGCTGGGACAGGGGGCCCACTGAAGCTTTCTTT CASSWDRGPTEAFF . TRBJ1-1 14 TRBD1 TRBV7-9
TGTGCCAGCGGGACTGGACCAGAAGTGGGCAATGAGCAGTTCTTC CASGTGPEVGNEQFF few TRBJ2-1 15 . TRBV6-1
TGTGCCACCAGCAGAGTGAGAGGGGTGAATGAGCAGTTCTTC CATSRVRGVNEQFF . TRBJ2-1 14 . TRBV15
TGCAGTGCCCCCCCGTCGACCATGACTCTAGATACGCAGTATTTT CSAPPSTMTLDTQYF many TRBJ2-3 15 . TRBV20-1
TGCAGCGTGGAGATCCTTGGACAGGGTCGTTACACCTTC CSVEILGQGRYTF many TRBJ1-2 13 TRBD1 TRBV29-1
TGTGCCAGCAGTCTCACAGGGTACTCCGACGAGCAGTACTTC CASSLTGYSDEQYF . TRBJ2-7 14 . TRBV27
TGTGCCAGCGGGCCGGAGCTCACCGGGGAGCTGTTTTTT CASGPELTGELFF many TRBJ2-2 13 . TRBV7-6
TGTGCCATCAGCTGGACTAGTCCCCGATCCTACAATGAGCAGTTCTTC CAISWTSPRSYNEQFF many TRBJ2-1 16 TRBD2 TRBV10-3
TGCAGTGCTCAACGCCCTAGCGGGGGGCACAATGAGCAGTTCTTC CSAQRPSGGHNEQFF many TRBJ2-1 15 TRBD2 TRBV20-1
TGTGCCAGTAGTTCGGCGTCGGACAGGGAACTCTATGGCTACACCTTC CASSSASDRELYGYTF . TRBJ1-2 16 TRBD1 TRBV19
TGTGCCAGCAGTCTTCGGGGCAATCAGCCCCAGCATTTT CASSLRGNQPQHF many TRBJ1-5 13 . TRBV7-2
TGCAGTGCCAGCTCTAAGGCGGGGGCGGCAGATACGCAGTATTTT CSASSKAGAADTQYF . TRBJ2-3 15 . TRBV20-1
TGCGCCAGCAGCGAAGGGACCCCAAAACTAGATACGCAGTATTTT CASSEGTPKLDTQYF many TRBJ2-3 15 . TRBV5-1
TGTGCCAGCAGCTCCCTCAGCACGACTAGCGGGGGGGCAGGTACGCAGTATTTT CASSSLSTTSGGAGTQYF few TRBJ2-3 18 TRBD2 TRBV7-6